The 7 T cell receptor beta chains presented below share a single source sample, sequenced in a study of metastatic and nonmetastatic thyroid tumors. Each patient came to thyroid surgery without any prior treatment (of any kind). TCRdb re-analyzed the PCR reads through MiXCR. The sample carries 9,000 to 13,000 clones, approximately 29% recorded once. What was sequenced was tumor tissue. These receptors all stem from a female donor with papillary thyroid cancer or a benign thyroid nodule (not recorded which). Some clones in this sample may be carry-over from other donors' samples.

The chain carries TRBV2 and TRBJ2-7, with D unresolved. The CDR3 sequence is 11 residues long. V lost 4 bases to trimming and J lost 2 bases, with 3 bases between them. Per the germline V gene, CDR1 is SNHLY and CDR2 is FYNNEI. CDR3 sequence reads: CASSAPYEQYF. CDR3 in DNA: TGTGCCAGCAGTGCACCCTACGAGCAGTACTTC.

This clone is classed as medium-sized (0.01 to 0.1%). The chain carries TRBV6-5 and TRBJ2-7; D not certain. The CDR3 has 11 residues. V lost 0 bases to trimming and J lost 5 bases, with 2 bases between them. Germline V gene data show CDR1 as MNHEY and CDR2 as SVGAGI. The CDR3 loop is CASSYSNEQYF. The CDR3 coding sequence is TGTGCCAGCAGTTACTCGAACGAGCAGTACTTC.

This clone was recorded a few times. This rearrangement joins TRBV6-2 or TRBV6-3 to TRBJ1-1; perhaps TRBD1 as D (5 bases). Germline V lookup: CDR1 MNHEY, CDR2 SVGEGT. CDR3 length equals 14 residues. Trimming stripped 0 bases from V and 5 bases from J, with 10 bases between. In DNA form, the CDR3 reads TGTGCCAGCAGTTACTCTCCTCGGGGGACTGAAGCTTTCTTT. Its translation: CASSYSPRGTEAFF.

J is TRBJ2-7 and V is TRBV6-1; no reliable D call. Germline CDR1 is MNHNS and CDR2 is SASEGT. Trimming shortened V by 7 bases and J by 2 bases, and 6 bases separated the two germline ends. The CDR3 is 11 amino acids. Here the CDR3 DNA reads TGTGCCAGCACCCTTACCTACGAGCAGTACTTC. It is translated as CASTLTYEQYF.

By sample share, this clone is medium-sized. The chain employs TRBV7-2 and TRBJ1-5; D is possibly TRBD1 (5 bases). The ends were cut back, 5 bases at V and 3 bases at J, with 14 bases in the middle. CDR3 length: 15 residues. Germline V gives CDR1 SGHTA, CDR2 FQGNSA. The CDR3 DNA sequence: TGTGCCAGCAGCCCCTCGCAGGACAACAATCAGCCCCAGCATTTT. The encoded protein is CASSPSQDNNQPQHF.

In this sample, this clone turned up many times. The V and J genes are TRBV2 and TRBJ2-2, with D possibly matching TRBD2 (5 bases). Trimming removed 2 bases from V and 8 bases from J, with 18 bases in between. Germline V lookup: CDR1 SNHLY, CDR2 FYNNEI. The CDR3 extends over 16 amino acids. The CDR3 nucleotides are TGTGCCAGCAGTGAAAACCGGGTAGCGCCGCGTGGGGAGCTGTTTTTT. Translated: CASSENRVAPRGELFF.

In its sample, this clone was seen a few times. The chain has TRBV6-2 or TRBV6-3 and TRBJ1-5; D uncertain. Between the trimmed V and J ends, which lost 5 bases and 2 bases, there was a span of 10 bases. The length of the CDR3 is 14 residues. Germline V gene sequence: CDR1 MNHEY, CDR2 SVGEGT. The CDR3, as DNA: TGTGCCAGCAGTGTGGAGGGCGGCAATCAGCCCCAGCATTTT. Protein product: CASSVEGGNQPQHF.